The 2 T cell receptor beta chains below were found in one sample sequenced in a study of cytomegalovirus exposure and HLA in healthy donors. Primers included in the PCR were 60 Vbeta and 13 Jbeta primers. Repertoires were generated with immunoSEQ multiplex PCR, while TCRdb's copy carries only in-frame clones and drops some. The sample yields about 140,000 clones, approximately 80% seen once. Sequencing input: PBMCs. Source of these receptors: a woman aged 18-29 years in good health and CMV-seropositive.

The chain recombines TRBV7-9 with TRBJ1-2; 7 bases map to TRBD1. CDR1 is SEHNR and CDR2 is FQNEAQ in the germline V gene (reference sequence). There are 14 residues in the CDR3. Germline trimming cut 5 bases from V and 3 bases from J; bases unmatched to any gene: 6. CDR3 loop: CASSRSQGYYGYTF. CDR3 DNA sequence: TGTGCCAGCAGCCGTTCACAGGGGTACTATGGCTACACCTTC.

The chain is built from TRBV5-6 and TRBJ2-3; 8 bases agree with TRBD2. Germline lookup yields CDR1 SGHDT and CDR2 YYEEEE. This CDR3 has 16 amino acids. The ends lost 2 bases at V and 2 bases at J; junction bases unmatched: 7. The CDR3 spells CASSFLGGGFTDTQYF. The DNA for the CDR3 is TGTGCCAGCAGCTTCCTGGGCGGGGGGTTCACAGATACGCAGTATTTT.